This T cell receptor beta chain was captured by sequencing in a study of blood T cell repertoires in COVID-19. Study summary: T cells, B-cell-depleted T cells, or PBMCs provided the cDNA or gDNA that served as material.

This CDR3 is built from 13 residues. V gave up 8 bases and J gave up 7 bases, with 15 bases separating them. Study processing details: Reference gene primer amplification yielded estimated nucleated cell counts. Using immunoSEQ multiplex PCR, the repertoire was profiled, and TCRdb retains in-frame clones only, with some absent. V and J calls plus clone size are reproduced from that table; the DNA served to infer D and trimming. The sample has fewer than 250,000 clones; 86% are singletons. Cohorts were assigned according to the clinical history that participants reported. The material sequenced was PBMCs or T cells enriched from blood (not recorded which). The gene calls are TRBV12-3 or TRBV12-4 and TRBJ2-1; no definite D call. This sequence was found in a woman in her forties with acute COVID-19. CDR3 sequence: CASVPVGVNEQFF. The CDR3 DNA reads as TGTGCCAGCGTCCCCGTCGGAGTTAATGAGCAGTTCTTC.